A single sample is the source of the 22 T cell receptor beta chains below, sequenced in a study of cytomegalovirus exposure and HLA in healthy donors. The PCR ran on 60 Vbeta and 13 Jbeta primers. Here immunoSEQ multiplex PCR was the method, and the copy in TCRdb shows in-frame clones only, minus some. The top ten clones hold roughly 4% of a sample with 85,000 to 110,000 clones, under 85% of them seen once. The sample comprised PBMCs. All receptors come from a man aged 50-60 years in good health and CMV-seropositive.

This sequence joins TRBV2 and TRBJ1-4; 7 bases are shared with TRBD1. From germline, CDR1 is SNHLY and CDR2 FYNNEI. The CDR3 runs 17 residues. V dropped 0 bases and J dropped 8; count of bases not matched to a gene: 12. CDR3 sequence reads: CASSEATGVRVGEKLFF. In nucleotides, the CDR3 is TGTGCCAGCAGTGAAGCAACAGGGGTGAGGGTAGGGGAAAAACTGTTTTTT.

A few counts support this clone. V gene TRBV7-3 combines with J gene TRBJ2-7, with a weak D call TRBD1 (6 bases). Germline V gives CDR1 SGHTA, CDR2 FQGTGA. The length of the CDR3 is 13 residues. The V and J ends lost 6 bases and 6 bases respectively, with 15 bases between them. CDR3 residues: CASSQQGTGEQYF. The DNA of the CDR3 is TGTGCCAGCAGTCAACAGGGCACCGGCGAGCAGTACTTC.

The chain is built from TRBV28 and TRBJ2-5, with D possibly matching TRBD1 (6 bases). Near its end, the DNA agrees better with TRBJ2-7, so the J call may be wrong. Per the germline V gene, CDR1 is MDHEN and CDR2 is SYDVKM. This CDR3 region has 13 residues. The CDR3 DNA follows: TGTGCCAGCAGTCCTACAGGGTACCGCGAGCAGTACTTC. Its translation: CASSPTGYREQYF.

This chain links TRBV7-9 with TRBJ2-5, with 7 nucleotides matching TRBD1. J was trimmed by 4 bases and V by 1 base; bases with no gene match: 3. Germline CDR1 reads SEHNR; CDR2 reads FQNEAQ (reference sequence). The CDR3 spans 14 residues. The CDR3 DNA is TGTGCCAGCAGCTTAGACCGACAGGGAGAGACCCAGTACTTC. Translation gives CASSLDRQGETQYF. Looking up the rest from reference TRBV7-9 and TRBJ2-5 gives the full variable domain: DTGVSQNPRHKITKRGQNVTFRCDPISEHNRLYWYRQTLGQGPEFLTYFQNEAQLEKSRLLSDRFSAERPKGSFSTLEIQRTEQGDSAMYLCASSLDRQGETQYFGPGTRLLVL.

There are a few counts of this clone. This chain links TRBV19 with TRBJ2-2, with D hard to call. The CDR3 length is 13 residues. Trimming removed 3 bases from V and 5 bases from J, with 7 bases in between. Germline CDR1 reads LNHDA; CDR2 reads SQIVND (reference sequence). CDR3 region: CASSISITGELFF. The CDR3 nucleotides are TGTGCCAGTAGTATTAGTATAACCGGGGAGCTGTTTTTT.

This clone came up once. The chain is built from TRBV4-1 and TRBJ2-1; no clear D gene. V gave up 3 bases and J gave up 6 bases, with 9 bases separating them. The length of the CDR3 is 13 residues. Germline loops: CDR1 MGHRA, CDR2 YSYEKL. CDR3 DNA: TGCGCCAGCAGCCACCCAGATCGCAATGAGCAGTTCTTC. Translated: CASSHPDRNEQFF.

Only one count was recorded for this clone. The rearrangement links TRBV28 to TRBJ2-7, with TRBD1 matching 9 bases. V lost 6 bases to trimming and J lost 5 bases; unmatched junction nucleotides: 8. From germline, CDR1 is MDHEN and CDR2 SYDVKM. CDR3 size: 14 residues. CDR3: CASRLQGALNEQYF. DNA of the CDR3: TGTGCCAGCAGACTACAGGGGGCGCTTAACGAGCAGTACTTC.

The chain employs TRBV19 and TRBJ1-4, with 9 bases lining up with TRBD1. The CDR3 is 16 residues long. With 6 bases clipped from V and 7 bases from J, the junction kept 12 bases outside the gene matches. Germline lookup yields CDR1 LNHDA and CDR2 SQIVND (reference sequence). CDR3 sequence reads: CASRTEGTGNIEKLFF. CDR3 in DNA: TGTGCCAGTAGGACCGAAGGGACAGGGAATATTGAAAAACTGTTTTTT. The full variable domain, its missing parts supplied by reference TRBV19 and TRBJ1-4, is DGGITQSPKYLFRKEGQNVTLSCEQNLNHDAMYWYRQDPGQGLRLIYYSQIVNDFQKGDIAEGYSVSREKKESFPLTVTSAQKNPTAFYLCASRTEGTGNIEKLFFGSGTQLSVL.

The V and J genes are TRBV28 and TRBJ2-1; perhaps TRBD2 as D (5 bases). This CDR3 is built from 15 residues. The germline V and J ends were trimmed by 7 bases and 0 bases, with 13 bases remaining between them. From germline, CDR1 is MDHEN and CDR2 SYDVKM. The CDR3, as DNA: TGTGCCAGCAAGGCTAGCCCTATCTCCTACAATGAGCAGTTCTTC. It codes for CASKASPISYNEQFF.

In its sample, this clone was seen a few times. The rearrangement links TRBV7-9 to TRBJ2-1, with TRBD1 matching 7 bases. V lost 5 bases to trimming and J lost 7 bases; unmatched junction nucleotides: 14. CDR1 and CDR2 (germline): SEHNR, FQNEAQ (reference sequence). The CDR3 has 16 amino acids. CDR3 loop: CASSPQGQQDFNEQFF. CDR3 sequence (DNA): TGTGCCAGCAGCCCGCAGGGACAGCAGGATTTTAATGAGCAGTTCTTC. The full variable domain, its missing parts supplied by reference TRBV7-9 and TRBJ2-1, is DTGVSQNPRHKITKRGQNVTFRCDPISEHNRLYWYRQTLGQGPEFLTYFQNEAQLEKSRLLSDRFSAERPKGSFSTLEIQRTEQGDSAMYLCASSPQGQQDFNEQFFGPGTRLTVL.

The rearrangement links TRBV5-1 to TRBJ2-5, with 8 bases that match TRBD1. V shed 4 bases and J 5 bases; nucleotides not matched to a gene: 4. The length of the CDR3 is 13 residues. Germline values: CDR1 SGHRS, CDR2 YFSETQ. The CDR3 region is CASSPTGEETQYF. CDR3 coding DNA: TGCGCCAGCAGCCCGACAGGGGAGGAGACCCAGTACTTC.

The V gene is TRBV11-3, the J gene TRBJ2-1; 8 bases line up with TRBD1. The germline V gene has CDR1 SGHNT and CDR2 YENEEA. This CDR3 has 15 residues. Trimming cost V 1 base and J 6 bases; bases outside gene matches: 5. The CDR3 reads CASSLGTGSGNEQFF. Written as DNA, the CDR3 is TGTGCCAGCAGCTTAGGGACAGGGAGTGGCAATGAGCAGTTCTTC.

This clone has just a few counts. The V and J genes are TRBV11-2 and TRBJ2-1, with 8 nucleotides matching TRBD1. This CDR3 is 16 amino acids long. The V segment lost 2 bases and the J segment 3 bases; nucleotides outside the gene matches: 6. Germline V lookup: CDR1 SGHAT, CDR2 FQNNGV. DNA of the CDR3: TGTGCCAGCAGCTTATCAACCGGGACAGGCTACAATGAGCAGTTCTTC. Translating it yields CASSLSTGTGYNEQFF.

The chain is built from TRBV14 and TRBJ2-3, with D possibly matching TRBD2 (5 bases). Germline V lookup: CDR1 SGHDN, CDR2 FVKESK. Trimming removed 1 base from V and 14 bases from J, with 16 bases in between. CDR3 length equals 13 residues. The CDR3 bases are TGTGCCAGCAGCCAAGGAATGCGCCTAGCCGCGTATTTT. Protein: CASSQGMRLAAYF.

Notes on this clone: One end of the junction fails to match germline, which may point to a read error. This chain connects TRBV18 to TRBJ1-3, with a weak D call TRBD1 (5 bases). CDR1 is KGHSH, CDR2 LQKENI, per germline. The CDR3 has 12 amino acids. CDR3 coding DNA: TGTGCCAGCTCACATCTCAGGGATTTCGTGAATTTT. The encoded protein is CASSHLRDFVNF.

The rearrangement uses TRBV29-1 and TRBJ2-3; 10 bases map to TRBD1. CDR1 is SQVTM, CDR2 ANQGSEA, per germline. This CDR3 contains 17 residues. The V gene end was trimmed by 0 bases and the J gene end by 3 bases; junction bases not matched to a gene: 9. The CDR3 nucleotides read TGCAGCGTTGAAGATCTAGGGACAGGGGTTGGTACAGATACGCAGTATTTT. Translating it yields CSVEDLGTGVGTDTQYF.

J is TRBJ2-7 and V is TRBV2; D is unclear. The CDR3 sequence is 12 residues long. The germline V gene has CDR1 SNHLY and CDR2 FYNNEI. The ends were cut back, 6 bases at V and 1 base at J, with 7 bases in the middle. CDR3 in amino acids: CASRAISYEQYF. DNA of the CDR3: TGTGCCAGCAGAGCCATATCCTACGAGCAGTACTTC.

This clone has only a few counts. The V and J genes are TRBV4-1 and TRBJ2-1, with D possibly TRBD2 on 6 matching bases. Germline assignment: CDR1 MGHRA and CDR2 YSYEKL. V lost 1 base and J 10 bases, leaving 11 bases between the germline ends. The CDR3 has 13 residues. The CDR3 DNA is TGCGCCAGCAGCCAAGCACTAGCAGGGGAGCAGTTCTTC. It encodes CASSQALAGEQFF.

The chain couples TRBV11-3 to TRBJ1-3; 10 positions match TRBD1. The J segment lost 2 bases and the V segment lost 5 bases, leaving 3 bases of the junction unmatched. Germline CDR1 reads SGHNT; CDR2 reads YENEEA. The CDR3 is 15 residues long. The CDR3 region has the DNA TGTGCCAGCAGCGCGGGACAGGGGACTGGAAACACCATATATTTT. It is translated as CASSAGQGTGNTIYF. Full variable domain (outside the CDR3, taken from reference TRBV11-3 and TRBJ1-3): EAGVVQSPRYKIIEKKQPVAFWCNPISGHNTLYWYLQNLGQGPELLIRYENEEAVDDSQLPKDRFSAERLKGVDSTLKIQPAELGDSAVYLCASSAGQGTGNTIYFGEGSWLTVV.

The chain recombines TRBV28 with TRBJ1-2, with 7 bases that match TRBD1. Germline CDR1 and CDR2: MDHEN and SYDVKM. J lost 4 bases, V lost 4 bases, and 3 bases had no gene match. The CDR3 runs to 13 residues. The CDR3 loop reads CASSWDRLYGYTF. The CDR3 bases are TGTGCCAGCAGTTGGGACAGACTCTATGGCTACACCTTC.

This chain links TRBV6-1 with TRBJ2-5; tentative D call: TRBD2 (6 bases). The assigned J gene may be wrong: the sequence end matches TRBJ2-7 better. The CDR3 loop spans 14 amino acids. Per the germline V gene, CDR1 is MNHNS and CDR2 is SASEGT. The CDR3 sequence is CACGVFGSYYEQYF. The CDR3, as DNA: TGTGCCTGCGGAGTTTTCGGGAGCTATTACGAGCAGTACTTC.

The rearrangement uses TRBV5-1 and TRBJ2-1; unclear D gene. V was trimmed by 2 bases and J by 0 bases, leaving 9 bases between them. This CDR3 has 15 amino acids. Germline CDR1 reads SGHRS; CDR2 reads YFSETQ. The CDR3 DNA reads as TGCGCCAGCAGCTTTTCCCGTTTCTCCTACAATGAGCAGTTCTTC. It translates to CASSFSRFSYNEQFF.